The next 27 T cell receptor beta chains were all read from a single sample in a study of T cells after yellow fever vaccination (dated by TCRdb to 2018 to 2020). Preparation of the library involved 5' RACE. Sequenced on an Illumina NovaSeq 6000. TCRdb cleaned the public reads at Q25 with fastp, built clones with MiXCR and kept in-frame beta chains. Here each entry gathers all rows of one CDR3 protein and keeps the most common genes and DNA. This sample comprises some 350,000 distinct CDR3 sequences, around 3.9% of them detected only once. 24% of the sample is taken by the ten largest. This specimen's treatment or condition label, per the study, means: live attenuated yellow fever vaccine strain. Source: PBMCs, taken 5 days after the yellow fever booster vaccination. The receptors originated from a man aged 18 to 35 who received the YFV17D yellow fever vaccine.

The rearrangement joins TRBV27 to TRBJ2-3; possibly TRBD2 for D (6 bases). The CDR3 totals 14 residues. Trimming stripped 3 bases from V and 3 bases from J, with 10 bases between. Per the germline V gene, CDR1 is MNHEY and CDR2 is SMNVEV (reference sequence). CDR3 in amino acids: CASSFRDLTDTQYF. In DNA form, the CDR3 reads TGTGCCAGCAGTTTCCGGGACTTAACAGATACGCAGTATTTT.

This clonotype was picked up a small number of times. The rearrangement uses TRBV5-1 and TRBJ2-7; D may be TRBD1 (5 bases). The CDR3 has 14 residues. Between the trimmed V and J ends, which lost 0 bases and 5 bases, there was a span of 12 bases. Germline V gives CDR1 SGHRS, CDR2 YFSETQ. CDR3 residues: CASSLGAGLDEQYV. In nucleotides, the CDR3 is TGCGCCAGCAGCTTGGGTGCAGGGTTGGACGAGCAGTACGTC.

The table lists this clonotype with a few counts. The chain is built from TRBV25-1 and TRBJ1-5; D gene unclear. The V end lost 2 bases, the J end lost 0 bases, and 8 bases lay between the germline ends. This CDR3 region has 15 residues. Germline V gene lookup returns CDR1 MGHDK and CDR2 SYGVNS. The CDR3 DNA reads as TGTGCCAGCAGTGAAGGGGTTTATAGCAATCAGCCCCAGCATTTT. It yields the protein CASSEGVYSNQPQHF.

This clonotype has at least ten counts. The chain employs TRBV20-1 and TRBJ2-2, with TRBD1 identical over 9 bases. Germline-derived CDR1 and CDR2 are DFQATT and SNEGSKA (reference sequence). Unmatched junction bases numbered 8, after V lost 5 bases and J lost 4 bases. This CDR3 region has 15 residues. The CDR3 here is CSAVPGTGITGELFF. For the CDR3, the DNA is TGCAGTGCTGTTCCCGGGACAGGGATCACCGGGGAGCTGTTTTTT.

This clonotype has just a few counts. The CDR3 reads CASSHGEANEKLFF. The CDR3 DNA follows: TGTGCCAGCAGCCATGGGGAGGCTAATGAAAAACTGTTTTTT. The V and J genes are TRBV25-1 and TRBJ1-4; D not certain. V gave up 6 bases and J gave up 3 bases, with 11 bases separating them. The CDR3 covers 14 residues. The germline V gene has CDR1 MGHDK and CDR2 SYGVNS.

Ten or more counts support this clonotype. V is TRBV6-2 or TRBV6-3 and J is TRBJ1-1; D remains ambiguous. The V and J ends lost 4 bases and 4 bases respectively, with 7 bases between them. CDR1 and CDR2 (germline): MNHEY, SVGEGT. This CDR3 contains 12 residues. CDR3 loop: CASSLKLTEAFF. CDR3 sequence (DNA): TGTGCCAGCAGTTTGAAGCTCACTGAAGCTTTCTTT.

This clonotype was seen a handful of times. V and J are TRBV4-3 and TRBJ2-1; 10 bases are shared with TRBD1. V shed 3 bases and J 6 bases; nucleotides not matched to a gene: 11. The CDR3 sequence is 17 residues long. The germline gives CDR1 LGHNA, CDR2 YSLEER. This chain's CDR3 is CASSQEPDRGRLNEQFF. The CDR3 DNA is TGCGCCAGCAGCCAGGAGCCGGACAGGGGGAGACTCAATGAGCAGTTCTTC.

This chain joins TRBV24-1 and TRBJ1-5, with D possibly TRBD1 on 6 matching bases. Germline CDR1 KGHDR, CDR2 SFDVKD. Deletions cut 5 bases from V and 9 bases from J, with 13 bases between. CDR3 length: 13 residues. CDR3 amino acids: CATSAARGSPQHF. The DNA of the CDR3 is TGTGCCACCAGTGCCGCGAGGGGGTCGCCCCAGCATTTT.

The table lists this clonotype with a few counts. V and J are TRBV19 and TRBJ1-5; D perhaps matches TRBD1 (5 bases). The CDR3 sequence is 12 residues long. V shed 7 bases and J shed 5 bases, with 9 bases lying between them. The germline V gene has CDR1 LNHDA and CDR2 SQIVND (reference sequence). The CDR3 region is CASKKTDQPQHF. The DNA for the CDR3 is TGTGCCAGTAAAAAGACAGATCAGCCCCAGCATTTT.

This clonotype has ten or more counts. The chain couples TRBV5-1 to TRBJ1-2; 7 bases fit TRBD1. CDR1 SGHRS and CDR2 YFSETQ come from the germline V gene. Trimming cost V 0 bases and J 3 bases; bases outside gene matches: 5. The CDR3 is 15 residues long. This CDR3 reads CASSLGDSGYYGYTF. The CDR3 DNA reads as TGCGCCAGCAGCTTGGGGGACAGCGGGTACTATGGCTACACCTTC.

V usage is TRBV5-1 and J usage is TRBJ2-1; TRBD2 matches 9 bases. This CDR3 spans 17 amino acids. J gave up 4 bases and V 4 bases, and 12 bases lay outside the gene matches. Per the germline V gene, CDR1 is SGHRS and CDR2 is YFSETQ. In nucleotides, the CDR3 is TGCGCCAGCAGCCCTACAAAGACTAGCGGAAGTTACAATGAGCAGTTCTTC. Its translation: CASSPTKTSGSYNEQFF. The variable domain in full, with the rest retrieved from reference TRBV5-1 and TRBJ2-1, is KAGVTQTPRYLIKTRGQQVTLSCSPISGHRSVSWYQQTPGQGLQFLFEYFSETQRNKGNFPGRFSGRQFSNSRSEMNVSTLELGDSALYLCASSPTKTSGSYNEQFFGPGTRLTVL.

The chain links TRBV19 to TRBJ2-2; tentatively, D is TRBD1 or TRBD2 (6 bases each). V shed 7 bases and J shed 5 bases, with 32 bases lying between them. This CDR3 spans 20 amino acids. Germline loops: CDR1 LNHDA, CDR2 SQIVND (reference sequence). CDR3 nucleotides: TGTGCCAGTACCCTCCCCGCGTTGGGGGGCTCCGTAAGGAGGACCGGGGAGCTGTTTTTT. Protein: CASTLPALGGSVRRTGELFF.

There are many counts of this clonotype. The chain carries TRBV7-9 and TRBJ2-4; D uncertain. The CDR3 has 13 amino acids. The V gene lost 5 bases and the J gene lost 8 bases, with 13 bases spanning the gap. CDR1 and CDR2 (germline): SEHNR, FQNEAQ (reference sequence). CDR3: CASSPRTTDIQYF. CDR3 sequence (DNA): TGTGCCAGCAGCCCTCGAACCACGGACATTCAGTACTTC.

This clonotype was counted at least ten times. The chain is built from TRBV6-6 and TRBJ1-1; D is ambiguous. CDR1 is MNHNY, CDR2 SVGAGI, per germline (reference sequence). CDR3 length: 16 amino acids. The V and J ends lost 2 bases and 0 bases respectively, with 13 bases between them. The CDR3 loop is CASSYGIGYMNTEAFF. Here the CDR3 DNA reads TGTGCCAGCAGTTACGGGATCGGATACATGAACACTGAAGCTTTCTTT.

In its sample, this clonotype was seen many times. The chain is built from TRBV12-3 or TRBV12-4 and TRBJ2-3; D is ambiguous. Trimming shortened V by 3 bases and J by 11 bases, and 12 bases separated the two germline ends. The CDR3 extends over 12 amino acids. The CDR3 DNA is TGTGCCAGCAGTTTCCCCGGCCATGTGCAGTATTTT. The encoded protein is CASSFPGHVQYF.

The chain recombines TRBV12-3 or TRBV12-4 with TRBJ1-4; no reliable D call. Trimming stripped 2 bases from V and 4 bases from J, with 11 bases between. The CDR3 consists of 15 residues. The CDR3 is CASSLSWQYNEKLFF. CDR3 in DNA: TGTGCCAGCAGTTTAAGCTGGCAGTATAATGAAAAACTGTTTTTT.

The rearrangement links TRBV12-3 or TRBV12-4 to TRBJ2-5; TRBD2 agrees at 8 bases. The length of the CDR3 is 14 residues. The J segment lost 0 bases and the V segment lost 10 bases, leaving 7 bases of the junction unmatched. CDR3 bases: TGTGCCACCCAGCGGGGGCCTAACCAAGAGACCCAGTACTTC. This codes for CATQRGPNQETQYF.

The chain combines TRBV4-1 with TRBJ2-1, with 11 bases that match TRBD2. The CDR3 sequence is 18 residues long. V was clipped by 8 bases and J by 0 bases; unmatched bases: 12. CDR1 is MGHRA, CDR2 YSYEKL, per germline. The CDR3, as DNA: TGCGCCAGCCAGGGAGGACTAGCGGGCCTGAACTCCTACAATGAGCAGTTCTTC. This encodes CASQGGLAGLNSYNEQFF.

This clonotype was found a few times. The chain links TRBV20-1 to TRBJ1-4; no clear D. Germline CDR1 and CDR2: DFQATT and SNEGSKA (reference sequence). V was trimmed by 2 bases and J by 0 bases, leaving 4 bases between them. This CDR3 is 13 amino acids long. In DNA form, the CDR3 reads TGCAGTGCTAGATCTGCAACTAATGAAAAACTGTTTTTT. This translates into CSARSATNEKLFF.

The table lists this clonotype with a few counts. V is TRBV7-2 and J is TRBJ1-1; the D gene is possibly TRBD1 (5 bases). The V and J ends lost 2 bases and 1 base respectively, with 14 bases between them. The CDR3 is 16 residues long. In germline, CDR1 is SGHTA, CDR2 FQGNSA. The CDR3 nucleotides read TGTGCCAGCAGCTTAAGGCACCCCGGGACGAACACTGAAGCTTTCTTT. Translated, it gives CASSLRHPGTNTEAFF.

This clonotype was seen only a few times. V gene TRBV20-1 combines with J gene TRBJ2-3; D might be TRBD2 (5 bases). The CDR3 spans 15 residues. V lost 0 bases to trimming and J lost 0 bases, with 10 bases between them. The V gene's germline CDR1 is DFQATT and CDR2 SNEGSKA (reference sequence). CDR3 sequence: CSARDEGISTDTQYF. The CDR3 coding sequence is TGCAGTGCTAGAGATGAGGGAATAAGCACAGATACGCAGTATTTT.

This sequence joins TRBV7-6 and TRBJ1-1; weak D call: TRBD1 (5 bases). Germline V CDR1 and CDR2: SGHVS, FNYEAQ. CDR3 length: 15 residues. V shed 0 bases and J shed 4 bases, with 12 bases lying between them. The CDR3 DNA sequence: TGTGCCAGCAGCTTAGCGCCAGGGAGGGGCACTGAAGCTTTCTTT. This encodes CASSLAPGRGTEAFF.

CDR3 loop: CASSPGQGVEKLFF. The CDR3, as DNA: TGTGCCAGCAGCCCGGGACAGGGTGTCGAAAAACTGTTTTTT. This chain joins TRBV7-2 and TRBJ1-4; 9 nucleotides agree with TRBD1. The CDR3 sequence is 14 residues long. V trimming: 5 bases; J trimming: 8 bases; junction bases outside the gene matches: 6. CDR1 and CDR2 from the germline V gene are SGHTA and FQGNSA.

This clonotype was recorded many times. The V gene is TRBV16, the J gene TRBJ2-5; no clear D gene. Germline V gene lookup returns CDR1 KGHSY and CDR2 FQNENV. Trimming removed 6 bases at V and 6 bases at J, with 8 bases between. The CDR3 totals 11 residues. The CDR3 DNA reads as TGTGCCAGCAGTCAGTCGCAGACCCAGTACTTC. This codes for CASSQSQTQYF.

This clonotype was observed at least ten times. The genes are TRBV7-2 and TRBJ2-5; 9 bases line up with TRBD2. V gave up 2 bases and J gave up 4 bases; unmatched junction bases: 5. Germline assignment: CDR1 SGHTA and CDR2 FQGNSA. This CDR3 has 15 amino acids. CDR3 amino acids: CASSLLAGGSETQYF. The DNA for the CDR3 is TGTGCCAGCAGCTTACTCGCGGGGGGGTCAGAGACCCAGTACTTC.

The chain combines TRBV10-3 with TRBJ2-3; D is uncertain. Germline CDR1 reads ENHRY; CDR2 reads SYGVKD. V gave up 7 bases and J gave up 2 bases, with 4 bases separating them. CDR3 length: 11 residues. The CDR3 DNA reads TGTGCCATCACCCTCACAGATACGCAGTATTTT. It translates to CAITLTDTQYF.

This chain uses TRBV7-2 with TRBJ2-3; D possibly corresponds to TRBD2 (6 bases). Germline V gene lookup returns CDR1 SGHTA and CDR2 FQGNSA. The V and J ends lost 1 base and 3 bases respectively, with 14 bases between them. The CDR3 is 16 residues long. The CDR3 sequence: CASSLVGTESTDTQYF. The CDR3 coding sequence is TGTGCCAGCAGCTTAGTCGGGACTGAATCGACAGATACGCAGTATTTT.